This T cell receptor beta chain was found in a study of control samples from healthy donors and cancer patients. Here immunoSEQ multiplex PCR was the method, and the copy in TCRdb shows in-frame clones only, minus some. The sample yields about 96,000 clones, approximately 93% seen once. The CDR3 is 20 residues long. Germline CDR1 is SGHNT and CDR2 is YYREEE (reference sequence). V lost 0 bases and J 1 base, leaving 20 bases between the germline ends. Sequences were obtained from blood. V is TRBV5-4 and J is TRBJ2-6, with D possibly TRBD2 on 5 matching bases. This TCR was sampled from a man between 18 and 29 years old in good health. The CDR3 sequence: CASSLAMVQPGWSGANVLTF. The CDR3 nucleotides are TGTGCCAGCAGCTTGGCCATGGTCCAACCGGGGTGGTCTGGGGCCAACGTCCTGACTTTC.